This TCR beta chain was profiled in a study of early T cells in non-severe SARS-CoV-2 infection. Study-level background: Unsorted whole-blood RNA was sequenced in bulk, leaving chains unpaired. Study conclusions and caveats: Matches to VDJdb favored anti-spike CD8 responses and missed private and CD4 specificities.

As part of library construction, unique molecular identifiers were attached to individual cDNA molecules. TCRdb re-called the 5' RACE reads with MiXCR, one entry per CDR3 protein. The sample records about 67,000 distinct CDR3 sequences, around a tenth being singletons. This clonotype is labeled medium-sized (0.01 to 0.1%). The antigen is undetermined. In germline, CDR1 is SGHAT, CDR2 FQNNGV. Unmatched junction bases numbered 7, after V lost 5 bases and J lost 14 bases. The CDR3 runs to 12 residues. The V and J genes are TRBV11-2 and TRBJ2-5; TRBD2 agrees at 11 bases. The sequence was obtained from an adult who was a healthcare worker with PCR-confirmed SARS-CoV-2 infection or an uninfected control (not recorded which). The material sequenced was whole blood. CDR3: CASSPTSGVKYF. The CDR3 DNA sequence: TGTGCCAGCAGCCCGACTAGCGGGGTTAAATACTTC.